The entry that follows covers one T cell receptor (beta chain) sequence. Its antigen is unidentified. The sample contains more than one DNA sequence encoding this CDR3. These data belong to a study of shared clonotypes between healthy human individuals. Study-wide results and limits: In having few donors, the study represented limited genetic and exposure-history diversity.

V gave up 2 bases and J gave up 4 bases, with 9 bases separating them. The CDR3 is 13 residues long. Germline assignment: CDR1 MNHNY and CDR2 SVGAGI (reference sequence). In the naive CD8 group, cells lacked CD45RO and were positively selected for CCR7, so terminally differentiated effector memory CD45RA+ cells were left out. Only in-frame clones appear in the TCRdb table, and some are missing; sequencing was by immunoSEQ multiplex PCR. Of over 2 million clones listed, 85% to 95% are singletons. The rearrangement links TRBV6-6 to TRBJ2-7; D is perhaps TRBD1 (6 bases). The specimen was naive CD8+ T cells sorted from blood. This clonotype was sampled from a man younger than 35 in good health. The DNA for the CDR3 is TGTGCCAGCAGTTACGGCAGGGGATACGAGCAGTACTTC. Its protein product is CASSYGRGYEQYF.